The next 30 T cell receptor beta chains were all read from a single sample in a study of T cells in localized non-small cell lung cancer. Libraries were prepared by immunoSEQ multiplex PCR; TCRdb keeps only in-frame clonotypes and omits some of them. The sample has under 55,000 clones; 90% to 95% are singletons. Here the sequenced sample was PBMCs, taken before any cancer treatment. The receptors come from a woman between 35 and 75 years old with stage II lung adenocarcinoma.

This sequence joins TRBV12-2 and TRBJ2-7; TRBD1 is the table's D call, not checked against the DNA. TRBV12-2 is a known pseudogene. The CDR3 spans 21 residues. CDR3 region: CASRLVNVTGFYPGSSYEQYF. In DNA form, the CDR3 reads TGTGCAAGTCGCTTAGTGAACGTGACAGGGTTCTATCCCGGCTCCTCCTACGAGCAGTACTTC.

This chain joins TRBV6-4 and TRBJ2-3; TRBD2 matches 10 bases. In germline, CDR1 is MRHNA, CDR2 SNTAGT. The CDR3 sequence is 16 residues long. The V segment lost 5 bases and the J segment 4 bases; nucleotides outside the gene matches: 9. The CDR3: CASSNLAGGDADTQYF. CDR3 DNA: TGTGCCAGCAGTAATTTAGCGGGAGGCGATGCAGATACGCAGTATTTT.

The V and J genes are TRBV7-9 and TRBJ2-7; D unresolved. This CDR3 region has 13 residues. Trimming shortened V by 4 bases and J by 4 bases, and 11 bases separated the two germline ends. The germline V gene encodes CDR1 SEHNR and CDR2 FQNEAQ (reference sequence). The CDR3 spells CASSSRHSYEQYF. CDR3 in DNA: TGTGCCAGCAGCTCCAGGCATTCTTACGAGCAGTACTTC.

The CDR3, as DNA: TGTGCCGGGGAGCGGGAGATGGGGGGCGAGCAGTACTTC. This encodes CAGEREMGGEQYF. The V and J genes are TRBV2 and TRBJ2-7, with 8 bases lining up with TRBD2. The V gene end was trimmed by 11 bases and the J gene end by 6 bases; junction bases not matched to a gene: 12. In germline, CDR1 is SNHLY, CDR2 FYNNEI. This CDR3 comprises 13 residues.

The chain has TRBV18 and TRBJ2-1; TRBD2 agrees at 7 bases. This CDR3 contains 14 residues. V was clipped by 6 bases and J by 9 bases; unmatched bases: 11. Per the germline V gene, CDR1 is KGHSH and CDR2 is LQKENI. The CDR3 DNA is TGTGCCAGCTCCCTGGCGGCGGGAGAGGGTGAGCAGTTCTTC. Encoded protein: CASSLAAGEGEQFF.

CDR3 sequence reads: CATSTRDRGSEKLFF. CDR3 in DNA: TGTGCCACCAGCACCCGGGACAGGGGTAGTGAAAAACTGTTTTTT. The rearrangement uses TRBV15 and TRBJ1-4; 10 positions agree with TRBD1. Germline loops: CDR1 LNHNV, CDR2 YYDKDF (reference sequence). CDR3 length: 15 residues. V gave up 4 bases and J gave up 7 bases; unmatched junction bases: 6.

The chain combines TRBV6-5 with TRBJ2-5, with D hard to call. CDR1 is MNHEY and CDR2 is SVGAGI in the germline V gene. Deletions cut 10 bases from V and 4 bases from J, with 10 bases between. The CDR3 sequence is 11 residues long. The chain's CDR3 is CATWWAETQYF. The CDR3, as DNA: TGTGCCACCTGGTGGGCAGAGACCCAGTACTTC.

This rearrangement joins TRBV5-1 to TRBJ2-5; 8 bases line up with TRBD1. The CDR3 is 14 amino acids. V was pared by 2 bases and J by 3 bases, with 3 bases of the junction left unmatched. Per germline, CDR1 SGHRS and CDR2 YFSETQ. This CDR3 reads CASSLPTGEETQYF. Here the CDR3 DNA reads TGCGCCAGCAGCTTACCGACAGGGGAAGAGACCCAGTACTTC.

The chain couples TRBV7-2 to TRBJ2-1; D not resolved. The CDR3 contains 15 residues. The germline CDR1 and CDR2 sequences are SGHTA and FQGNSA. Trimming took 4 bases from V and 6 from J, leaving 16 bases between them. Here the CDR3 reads CASSYGFPPTNEQFF. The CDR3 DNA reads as TGTGCCAGCAGCTATGGTTTCCCACCTACCAATGAGCAGTTCTTC.

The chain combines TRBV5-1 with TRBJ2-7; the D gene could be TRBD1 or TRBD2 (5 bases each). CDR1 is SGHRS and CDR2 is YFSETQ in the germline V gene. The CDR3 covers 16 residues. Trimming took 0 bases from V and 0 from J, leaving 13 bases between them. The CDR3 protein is CASSLGGRISSYEQYF. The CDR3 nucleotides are TGCGCCAGCAGCTTGGGGGGACGGATAAGCTCCTACGAGCAGTACTTC. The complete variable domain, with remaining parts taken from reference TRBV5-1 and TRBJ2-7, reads KAGVTQTPRYLIKTRGQQVTLSCSPISGHRSVSWYQQTPGQGLQFLFEYFSETQRNKGNFPGRFSGRQFSNSRSEMNVSTLELGDSALYLCASSLGGRISSYEQYFGPGTRLTVT.

CDR3 in amino acids: CASSLTQGFGSTEAFF. CDR3 bases: TGCGCCAGCAGCCTAACTCAGGGATTCGGCAGCACTGAAGCTTTCTTT. The chain links TRBV5-1 to TRBJ1-1, with TRBD1 as a possible D gene (5 bases). CDR3 size: 16 residues. CDR1 is SGHRS, CDR2 YFSETQ, per germline. Trimming left V 4 bases short and J 4 bases short, with 20 bases between.

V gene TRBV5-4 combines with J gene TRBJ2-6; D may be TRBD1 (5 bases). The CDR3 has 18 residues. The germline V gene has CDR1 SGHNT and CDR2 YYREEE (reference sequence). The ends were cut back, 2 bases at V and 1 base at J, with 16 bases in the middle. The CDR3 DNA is TGTGCCAGCAGCTTTATTGGGGCCGGACCTTCTGGGGCCAACGTCCTGACTTTC. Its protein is CASSFIGAGPSGANVLTF.

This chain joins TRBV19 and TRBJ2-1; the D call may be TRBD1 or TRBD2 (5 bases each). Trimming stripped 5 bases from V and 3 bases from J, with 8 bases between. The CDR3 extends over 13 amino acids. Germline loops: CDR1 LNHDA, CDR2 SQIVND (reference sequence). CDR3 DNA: TGTGCCAGTAGTCGGGGCCTCTACAATGAGCAGTTCTTC. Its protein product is CASSRGLYNEQFF.

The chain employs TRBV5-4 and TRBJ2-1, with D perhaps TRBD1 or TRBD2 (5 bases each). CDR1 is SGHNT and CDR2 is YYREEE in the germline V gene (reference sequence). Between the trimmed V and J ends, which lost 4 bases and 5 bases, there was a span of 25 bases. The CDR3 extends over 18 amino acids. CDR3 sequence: CASSVRDGPQWVDNEQFF. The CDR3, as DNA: TGTGCCAGCAGCGTCCGGGACGGACCCCAATGGGTTGACAATGAGCAGTTCTTC.

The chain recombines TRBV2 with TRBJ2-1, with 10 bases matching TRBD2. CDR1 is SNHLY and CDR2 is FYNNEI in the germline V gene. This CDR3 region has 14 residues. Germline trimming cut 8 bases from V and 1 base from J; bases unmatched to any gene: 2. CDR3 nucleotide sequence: TGTGCCAGCCATAGCGGGGGGTCCTACAATGAGCAGTTCTTC. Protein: CASHSGGSYNEQFF.

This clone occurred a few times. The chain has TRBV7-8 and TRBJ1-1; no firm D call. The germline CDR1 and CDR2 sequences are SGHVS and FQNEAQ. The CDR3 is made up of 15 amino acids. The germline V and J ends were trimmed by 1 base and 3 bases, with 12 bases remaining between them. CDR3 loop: CASSLGAAGDTEAFF. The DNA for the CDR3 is TGTGCCAGCAGCTTAGGGGCAGCGGGTGACACTGAAGCTTTCTTT.

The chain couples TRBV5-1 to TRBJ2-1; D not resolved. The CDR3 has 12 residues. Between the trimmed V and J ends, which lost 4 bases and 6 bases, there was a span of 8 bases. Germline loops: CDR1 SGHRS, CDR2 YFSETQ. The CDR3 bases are TGCGCCAGCAGCCGGAGACCCAATGAGCAGTTCTTC. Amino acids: CASSRRPNEQFF.

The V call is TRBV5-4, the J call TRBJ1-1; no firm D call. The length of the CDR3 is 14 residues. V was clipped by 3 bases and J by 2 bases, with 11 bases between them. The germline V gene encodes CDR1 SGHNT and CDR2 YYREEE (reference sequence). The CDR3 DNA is TGTGCCAGCAGCTCGAGGGCGGGCAACACTGAAGCTTTCTTT. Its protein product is CASSSRAGNTEAFF.

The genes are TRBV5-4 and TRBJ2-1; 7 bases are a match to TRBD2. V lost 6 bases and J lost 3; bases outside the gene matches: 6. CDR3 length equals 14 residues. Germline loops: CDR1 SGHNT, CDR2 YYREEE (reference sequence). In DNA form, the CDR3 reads TGTGCCAGCACGCCGGGACTAAACTACAATGAGCAGTTCTTC. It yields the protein CASTPGLNYNEQFF.

CDR3 bases: TGTGCCAGCAGCTTGGCCGCGACAGGGGACTCCTACGAGCAGTACTTC. This encodes CASSLAATGDSYEQYF. The chain recombines TRBV5-4 with TRBJ2-7; 8 positions match TRBD1. Per germline, CDR1 SGHNT and CDR2 YYREEE (reference sequence). With V trimmed by 0 bases and J by 0 bases, 5 bases remained unmatched. The CDR3 is 16 amino acids.

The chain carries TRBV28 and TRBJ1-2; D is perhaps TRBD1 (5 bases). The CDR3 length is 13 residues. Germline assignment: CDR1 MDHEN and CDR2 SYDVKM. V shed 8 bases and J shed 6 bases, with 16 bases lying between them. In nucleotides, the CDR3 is TGTGCCAGCGGTGGGTACAGGTTCGATGGCTACACCTTC. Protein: CASGGYRFDGYTF.

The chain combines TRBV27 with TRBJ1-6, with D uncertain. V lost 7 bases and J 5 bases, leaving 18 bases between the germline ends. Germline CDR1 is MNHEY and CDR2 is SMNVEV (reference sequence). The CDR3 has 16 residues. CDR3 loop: CASTPVGQANNSPLHF. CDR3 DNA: TGTGCCAGCACGCCCGTTGGGCAGGCCAATAATTCACCCCTCCACTTT.

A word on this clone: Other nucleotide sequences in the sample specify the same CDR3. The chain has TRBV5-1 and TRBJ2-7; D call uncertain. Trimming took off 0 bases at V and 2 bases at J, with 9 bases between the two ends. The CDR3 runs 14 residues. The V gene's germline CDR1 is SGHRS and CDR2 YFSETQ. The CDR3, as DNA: TGCGCCAGCAGCTTGGCGGTTCAGCCCTACGAGCAGTACTTC. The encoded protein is CASSLAVQPYEQYF.

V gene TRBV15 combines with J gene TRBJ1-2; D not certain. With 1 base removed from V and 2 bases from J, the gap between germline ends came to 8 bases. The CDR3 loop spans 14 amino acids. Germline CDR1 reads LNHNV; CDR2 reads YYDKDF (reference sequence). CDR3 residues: CATSRVQSNYGYTF. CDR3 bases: TGTGCCACCAGCAGAGTACAGTCGAACTATGGCTACACCTTC.

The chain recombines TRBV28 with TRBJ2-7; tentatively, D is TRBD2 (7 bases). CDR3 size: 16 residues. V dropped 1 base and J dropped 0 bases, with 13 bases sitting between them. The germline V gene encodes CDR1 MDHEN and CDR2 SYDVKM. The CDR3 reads CASSLSRRGPSYEQYF. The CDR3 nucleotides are TGTGCCAGCAGTTTATCAAGGCGGGGGCCCTCCTACGAGCAGTACTTC.

CDR3 DNA sequence: TGTGCCAGCAGTCGCACTGGGCCCCCCGAGAAGGAAAAACTGTTTTTT. This translates into CASSRTGPPEKEKLFF. The gene calls are TRBV28 and TRBJ1-4; the D is unclear. CDR3 length equals 16 residues. CDR1 is MDHEN and CDR2 is SYDVKM in the germline V gene. Trimming took 5 bases from V and 8 from J, leaving 21 bases between them.

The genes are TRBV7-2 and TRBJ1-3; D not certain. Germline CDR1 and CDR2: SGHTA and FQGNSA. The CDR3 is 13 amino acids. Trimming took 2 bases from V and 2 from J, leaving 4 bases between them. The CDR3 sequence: CASSLNTGNTIYF. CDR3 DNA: TGTGCCAGCAGCTTAAATACTGGAAACACCATATATTTT.

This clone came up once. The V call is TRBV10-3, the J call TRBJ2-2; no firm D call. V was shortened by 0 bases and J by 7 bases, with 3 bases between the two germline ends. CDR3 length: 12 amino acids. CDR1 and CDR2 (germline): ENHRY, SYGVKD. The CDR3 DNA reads TGTGCCATCAGTGAGTCAATCGGGGAGCTGTTTTTT. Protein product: CAISESIGELFF.

CDR3 coding DNA: TGTGCCAGCAGCCAAGGTGGGGTATGGACCTACGAGCAGTACTTC. Translated: CASSQGGVWTYEQYF. The chain has TRBV11-2 and TRBJ2-7; no firm D call. Trimming removed 5 bases at V and 2 bases at J, with 16 bases between. Germline V lookup: CDR1 SGHAT, CDR2 FQNNGV. The CDR3 runs 15 residues.

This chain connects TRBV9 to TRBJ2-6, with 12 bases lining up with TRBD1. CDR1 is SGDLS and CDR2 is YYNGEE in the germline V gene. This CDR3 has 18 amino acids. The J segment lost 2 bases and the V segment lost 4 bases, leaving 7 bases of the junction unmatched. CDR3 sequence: CASSPRGDRGPGANVLTF. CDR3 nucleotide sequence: TGTGCCAGCAGCCCCCGGGGGGACAGGGGGCCTGGGGCCAACGTCCTGACTTTC.